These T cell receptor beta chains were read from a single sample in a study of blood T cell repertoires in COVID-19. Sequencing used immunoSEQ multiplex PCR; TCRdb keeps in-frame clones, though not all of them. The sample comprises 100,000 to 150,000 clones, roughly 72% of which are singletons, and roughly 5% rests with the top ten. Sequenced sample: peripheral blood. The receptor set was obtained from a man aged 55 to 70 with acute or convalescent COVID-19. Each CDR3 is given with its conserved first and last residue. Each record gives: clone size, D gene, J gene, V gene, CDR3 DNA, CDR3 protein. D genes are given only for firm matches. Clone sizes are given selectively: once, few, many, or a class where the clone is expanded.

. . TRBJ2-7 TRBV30 TGTGCCTGGAGTCGGAGGAGCACTAACGAGCAGTACTTC CAWSRRSTNEQYF
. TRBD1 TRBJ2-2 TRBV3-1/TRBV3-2 TGTGCCAGCAGCTCGGACAGGGGCCCCGGGACCTACGGGGAGCTGTTTTTT CASSSDRGPGTYGELFF
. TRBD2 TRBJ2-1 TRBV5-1 TGCGCCAGCAGCTTGCAGCTAACTAGCGGGGGGGGTTACAATGAGCAGTTCTTC CASSLQLTSGGGYNEQFF
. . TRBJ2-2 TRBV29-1 TGCAGCGTTCCCTCGGGTCCCTCGAACACCGGGGAGCTGTTTTTT CSVPSGPSNTGELFF
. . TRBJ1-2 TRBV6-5 TGTGCCAGCAGTTTGATTTGGGGGGGAGGCTACACCTTC CASSLIWGGGYTF
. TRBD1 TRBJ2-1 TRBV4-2 TGTGCCAGCAGCCTCAATGACAGGGGACAGTTCTTC CASSLNDRGQFF
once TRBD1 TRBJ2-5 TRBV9 TGTGCCAGCAGCCCGGGGACAGGGGGCGGCCAGGAGACCCAGTACTTC CASSPGTGGGQETQYF
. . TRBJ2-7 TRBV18 TGTGCCAGCTCACCAAACACGGGGTCAGGTTACGAGCAGTACTTC CASSPNTGSGYEQYF
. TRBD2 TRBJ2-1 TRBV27 TGTGCCAGCAGTTTATGGCCCCCGACTAGCACATACAATGAGCAGTTCTTC CASSLWPPTSTYNEQFF
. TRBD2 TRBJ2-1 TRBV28 TGTGCCACGGGACTACTTTCCTACAATGAGCAGTTCTTC CATGLLSYNEQFF
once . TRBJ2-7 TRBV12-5 TGTGCTAGTGGTTTGGTACCTGGCAGGGTCGACTACGAGCAGTACTTC CASGLVPGRVDYEQYF
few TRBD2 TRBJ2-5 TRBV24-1 TGTGCCACCAGTGACCCTTCCGGGACTAGCCGATACCAAGAGACCCAGTACTTC CATSDPSGTSRYQETQYF
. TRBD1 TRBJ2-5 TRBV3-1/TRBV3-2 TGTGCCAGCAGACGGACAGGGGCGGGGGAGACCCAGTACTTC CASRRTGAGETQYF
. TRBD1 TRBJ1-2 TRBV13 TGTGCCAGCAGCCGCGGGACAGCCGCAACAGCTAACTATGGCTACACCTTC CASSRGTAATANYGYTF
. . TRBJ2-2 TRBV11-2 TGTGCCAGCAGCTTAGACCTAGTTCCCGGGGAGCTGTTTTTT CASSLDLVPGELFF
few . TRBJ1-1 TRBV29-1 TGCAGCGTTGGCTGGGGCAGGGGTTCGTCACTGGGCACTGAAGCTTTCTTT CSVGWGRGSSLGTEAFF
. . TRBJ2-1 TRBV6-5 TGTGCCAGCAGACCGGACTCGAGCTCCTACAATGAGCAGTTCTTC CASRPDSSSYNEQFF
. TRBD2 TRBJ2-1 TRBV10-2 TGCGCCAGCAGTGGACTAGCAGATGAGCAGTTCTTC CASSGLADEQFF
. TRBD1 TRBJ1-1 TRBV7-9 TGTGCCAGCAGCAACCGGACAGGGGGGAACACTGAAGCTTTCTTT CASSNRTGGNTEAFF
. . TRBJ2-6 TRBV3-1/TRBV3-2 TGTGCCAGCAGCCAAGATTCCCAGGATGGGGCCAACGTCCTGACTTTC CASSQDSQDGANVLTF
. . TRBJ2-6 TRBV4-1 TGCGCCAGCAGCCAAGATGTGGGGGCAATATTGAATGGGGCCAACGTCCTGACTTTC CASSQDVGAILNGANVLTF
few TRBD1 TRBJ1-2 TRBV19 TGTGCCAGTAGTATGGACAGGGACTATGGCTACACCTTC CASSMDRDYGYTF
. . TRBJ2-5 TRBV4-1 TGCGCCAGCAGCCAGGGGAGCGGGACCCAGTACTTC CASSQGSGTQYF
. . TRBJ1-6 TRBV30 TGTGCCTGGAGCCCCTACGGGACTCATAATTCACCCCTCCACTTT CAWSPYGTHNSPLHF
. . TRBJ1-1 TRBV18 TGTGCCAGCTCACAACAGGTATCGGGGAACACTGAAGCTTTCTTT CASSQQVSGNTEAFF
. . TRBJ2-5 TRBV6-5 TGTGCCAGTCGAGTCTCGGGGACTGAGACCCAGTACTTC CASRVSGTETQYF
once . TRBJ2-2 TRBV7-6 TGTGCCAGCAGCGCCGCAGGGTTCGCGAACACCGGGGAGCTGTTTTTT CASSAAGFANTGELFF
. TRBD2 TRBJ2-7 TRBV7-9 TGTGCCAGCAGCCCTTGGATACTAGCGGGGGACTACGAGCAGTACTTC CASSPWILAGDYEQYF
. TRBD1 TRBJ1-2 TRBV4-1 TGCGCCAGCAGCCGAACGGGACAGGCCAACTATGGCTACACCTTC CASSRTGQANYGYTF
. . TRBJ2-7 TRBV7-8 TGTGCCAGCAGCTTAGAAATAGTATCCTACGAGCAGTACTTC CASSLEIVSYEQYF
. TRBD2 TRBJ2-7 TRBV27 TGTGCCAGCAGTTTATCGATTGGGAGGGGAGGGTCCTACGAGCAGTACTTC CASSLSIGRGGSYEQYF
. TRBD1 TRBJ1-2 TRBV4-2 TGTGCCAGCAGCCAAGATCGCAGACCGACAGGGGACCGCTATGGCTACACCTTC CASSQDRRPTGDRYGYTF
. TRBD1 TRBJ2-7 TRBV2 TGTGCCAGCGCCGCTACAGGGGCCATTTCCTACGAGCAGTACTTC CASAATGAISYEQYF
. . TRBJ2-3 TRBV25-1 TGTGCCAGCAGTGAACGGAGGGGGACAGTAGGAGATACGCAGTATTTT CASSERRGTVGDTQYF
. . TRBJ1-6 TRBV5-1 TGCGCCAGCAGTCCCCAAGACAGTGCTTCACCCCTCCACTTT CASSPQDSASPLHF
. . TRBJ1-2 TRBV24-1 TGTGCCACCAGCCCCGGTCGTAACTATGGCTACACCTTC CATSPGRNYGYTF
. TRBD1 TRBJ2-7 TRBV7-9 TGTGCCAGCAGCTTCCAGGACAGGGAGTACTACGAGCAGTACTTC CASSFQDREYYEQYF
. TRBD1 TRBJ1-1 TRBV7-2 TGTGCCAGCAGCTTAGTGATCGGACAGGGAGGAATTGACACTGAAGCTTTCTTT CASSLVIGQGGIDTEAFF
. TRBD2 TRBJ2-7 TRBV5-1 TGCGCCAGCACGTCCGAAGAGGCTAGCGGGCTAGGCGAGCAGTACTTC CASTSEEASGLGEQYF
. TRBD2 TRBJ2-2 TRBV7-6 TGTGCCAGCAGCCCCTCCTCAAGCGGGGGGGCCACCGGGGAGCTGTTTTTT CASSPSSSGGATGELFF
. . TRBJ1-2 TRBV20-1 TGCAGTGCTAGTGACACAGGCTTAGCTAACTATGGCTACACCTTC CSASDTGLANYGYTF